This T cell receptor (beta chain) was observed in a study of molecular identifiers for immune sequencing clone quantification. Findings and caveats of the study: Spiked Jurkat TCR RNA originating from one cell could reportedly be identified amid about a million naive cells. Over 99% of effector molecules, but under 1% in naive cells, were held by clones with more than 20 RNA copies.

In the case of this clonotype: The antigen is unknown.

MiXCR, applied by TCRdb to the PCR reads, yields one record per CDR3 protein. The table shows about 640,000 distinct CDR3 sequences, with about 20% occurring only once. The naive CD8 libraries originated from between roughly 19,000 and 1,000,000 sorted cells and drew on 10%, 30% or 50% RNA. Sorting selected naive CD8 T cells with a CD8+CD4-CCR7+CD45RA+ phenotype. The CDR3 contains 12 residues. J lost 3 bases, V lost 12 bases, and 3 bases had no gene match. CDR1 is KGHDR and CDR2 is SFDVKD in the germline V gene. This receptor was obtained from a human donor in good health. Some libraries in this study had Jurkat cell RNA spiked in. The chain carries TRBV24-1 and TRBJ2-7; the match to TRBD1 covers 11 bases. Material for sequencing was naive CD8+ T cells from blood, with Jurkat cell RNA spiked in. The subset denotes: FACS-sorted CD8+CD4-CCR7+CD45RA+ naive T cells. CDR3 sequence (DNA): TGTGCCGTGGGGACAGGGGGCTACGAGCAGTACTTC. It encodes CAVGTGGYEQYF.